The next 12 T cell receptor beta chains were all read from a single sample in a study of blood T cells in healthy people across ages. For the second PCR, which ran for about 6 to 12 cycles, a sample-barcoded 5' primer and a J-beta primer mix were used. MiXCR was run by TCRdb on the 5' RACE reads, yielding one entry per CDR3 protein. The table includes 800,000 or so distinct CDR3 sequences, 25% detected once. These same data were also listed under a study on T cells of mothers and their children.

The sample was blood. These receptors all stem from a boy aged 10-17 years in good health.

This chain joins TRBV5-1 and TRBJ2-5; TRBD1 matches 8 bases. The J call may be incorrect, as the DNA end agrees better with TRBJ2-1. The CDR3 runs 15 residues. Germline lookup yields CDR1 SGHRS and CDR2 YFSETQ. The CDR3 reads CASSLNSGQGGEQFF. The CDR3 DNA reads TGCGCCAGCAGCCTAAACAGCGGACAGGGTGGTGAGCAGTTCTTC.

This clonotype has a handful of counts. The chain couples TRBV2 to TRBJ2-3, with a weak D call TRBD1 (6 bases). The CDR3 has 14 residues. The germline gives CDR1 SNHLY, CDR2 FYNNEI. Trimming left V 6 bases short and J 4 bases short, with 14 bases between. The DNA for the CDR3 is TGTGCCAGCAGGGACAGTGAGGGGCCAGATACGCAGTATTTT. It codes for CASRDSEGPDTQYF.

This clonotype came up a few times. The CDR3 loop is CASSLEGGLGPEAFF. For the CDR3, the DNA is TGCGCCAGCAGCTTGGAGGGCGGACTCGGCCCTGAAGCTTTCTTT. This sequence joins TRBV5-1 and TRBJ1-1; D remains unclear. The CDR3 totals 15 residues. Trimming left V 0 bases short and J 6 bases short, with 15 bases between. Germline CDR1 reads SGHRS; CDR2 reads YFSETQ.

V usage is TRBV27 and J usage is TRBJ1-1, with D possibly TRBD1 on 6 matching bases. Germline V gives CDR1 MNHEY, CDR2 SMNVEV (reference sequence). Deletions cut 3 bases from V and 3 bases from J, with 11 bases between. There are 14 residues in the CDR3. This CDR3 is CASSFGGPDTEAFF. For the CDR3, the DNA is TGTGCCAGCAGTTTTGGGGGCCCGGACACTGAAGCTTTCTTT.

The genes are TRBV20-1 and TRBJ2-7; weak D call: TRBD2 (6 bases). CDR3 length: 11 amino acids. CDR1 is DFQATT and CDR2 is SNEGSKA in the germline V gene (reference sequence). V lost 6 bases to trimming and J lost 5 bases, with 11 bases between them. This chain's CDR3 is CSASSGHEQYF. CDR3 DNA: TGCAGTGCCTCAAGCGGGCACGAGCAGTACTTC.

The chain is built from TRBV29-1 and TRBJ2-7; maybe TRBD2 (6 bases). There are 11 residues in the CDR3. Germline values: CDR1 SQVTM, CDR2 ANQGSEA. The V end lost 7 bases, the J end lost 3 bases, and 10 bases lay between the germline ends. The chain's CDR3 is CSGGLDYEQYF. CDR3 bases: TGCAGCGGGGGACTCGACTACGAGCAGTACTTC.

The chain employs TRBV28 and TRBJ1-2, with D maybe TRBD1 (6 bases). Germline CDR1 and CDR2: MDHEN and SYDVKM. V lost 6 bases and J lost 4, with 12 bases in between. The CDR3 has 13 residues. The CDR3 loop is CASRQQGFYGYTF. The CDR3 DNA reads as TGTGCCAGCAGGCAACAGGGTTTCTATGGCTACACCTTC.

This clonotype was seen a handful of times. CDR3 in amino acids: CAISETGGEKLFF. CDR3 DNA: TGTGCCATCAGTGAGACAGGTGGTGAAAAACTGTTTTTT. The rearrangement links TRBV10-3 to TRBJ1-4; tentatively, D is TRBD1 (5 bases). The CDR3 contains 13 residues. Between the trimmed V and J ends, which lost 2 bases and 7 bases, there was a span of 8 bases. Germline CDR1 is ENHRY and CDR2 is SYGVKD.

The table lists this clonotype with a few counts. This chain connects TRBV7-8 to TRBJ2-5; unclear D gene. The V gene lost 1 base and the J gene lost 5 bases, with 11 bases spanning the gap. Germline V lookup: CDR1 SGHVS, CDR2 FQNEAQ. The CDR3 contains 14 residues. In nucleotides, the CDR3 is TGTGCCAGCAGCTTAGGACCCTCACCCGAGACCCAGTACTTC. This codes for CASSLGPSPETQYF. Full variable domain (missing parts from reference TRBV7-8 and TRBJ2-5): GAGVSQSPRYKVAKRGQDVALRCDPISGHVSLFWYQQALGQGPEFLTYFQNEAQLDKSGLPSDRFFAERPEGSVSTLKIQRTQQEDSAVYLCASSLGPSPETQYFGPGTRLLVL.

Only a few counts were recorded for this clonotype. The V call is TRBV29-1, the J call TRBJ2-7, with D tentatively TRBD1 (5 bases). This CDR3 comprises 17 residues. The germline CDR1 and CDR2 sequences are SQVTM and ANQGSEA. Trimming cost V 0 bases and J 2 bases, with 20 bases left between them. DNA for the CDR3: TGCAGCGTTGAAGATCCTGGTGTTGGTTCCAGGGCCTACGAGCAGTACTTC. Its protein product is CSVEDPGVGSRAYEQYF.

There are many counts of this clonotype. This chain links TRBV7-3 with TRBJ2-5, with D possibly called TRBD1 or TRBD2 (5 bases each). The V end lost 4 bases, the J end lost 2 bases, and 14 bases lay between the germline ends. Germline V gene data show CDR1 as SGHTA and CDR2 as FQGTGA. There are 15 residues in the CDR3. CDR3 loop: CASSSHGAFQETQYF. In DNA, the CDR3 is TGTGCCAGCAGCTCTCACGGGGCCTTTCAAGAGACCCAGTACTTC.

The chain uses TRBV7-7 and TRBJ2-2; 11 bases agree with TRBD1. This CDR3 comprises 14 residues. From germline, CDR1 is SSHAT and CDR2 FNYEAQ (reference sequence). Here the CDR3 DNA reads TGTGCTACCCGTGGACAGGGGGCGCCCGGGGAGCTGTTTTTT. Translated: CATRGQGAPGELFF.